The rows below give T cell receptor beta chains drawn from one sample of a study of type 1 regulatory T cells. Each CDR3 protein gets one entry after TCRdb re-called the reads with MiXCR. The sample records under 75,000 distinct CDR3 sequences, less than 25% being singletons. Antigens for these TCRs are unknown. The sample taken for sequencing was cultured type 1 regulatory T (Tr1) cells, either the whole culture or a sorted fraction (not recorded which). These receptors were obtained from a human donor in good health. Each CDR3 is given with its conserved first and last residue. D genes are given only for firm matches. Some rows mark clone size as missing; the rest say once, few, many or name a class of expanded clone.

size	D	V	J	DNA	CDR3
few	-	TRBV10-3	TRBJ2-4	TGTGCCATCAGTGAGTCATCTGACTCCCGGGGCATTCAGTACTTC	CAISESSDSRGIQYF
-	TRBD1	TRBV5-4	TRBJ2-5	TGTGCCAGCAGCGGAAGGACAGGGGTCCCAGAGACCCAGTACTTC	CASSGRTGVPETQYF
few	-	TRBV20-1	TRBJ1-5	TGCAGTGCTATGTTCGGTCCTAGCAATCAGCCCCAGCATTTT	CSAMFGPSNQPQHF
many	-	TRBV20-1	TRBJ2-3	TGCAGTGCTGGGTGGACCACCCAGGCTACGCAGTATTTT	CSAGWTTQATQYF
-	TRBD2	TRBV20-1	TRBJ2-7	TGCAGTGCCATTGGACTAGCGGGATTCTCCTACGAGCAGTACTTC	CSAIGLAGFSYEQYF
-	TRBD1	TRBV5-1	TRBJ1-5	TGCGCCAGCAGCCTTCGGACAGGGGAACAGCCCCAGCATTTT	CASSLRTGEQPQHF
few	TRBD1	TRBV6-2/TRBV6-3	TRBJ1-5	TGTGCCAGTAAGAGGGGGCAGAATCAGCCCCAGCATTTT	CASKRGQNQPQHF
few	TRBD1	TRBV12-3/TRBV12-4	TRBJ1-3	TGTGCCAGCGGGGACAGTGGGTCTGGAAACACCATATATTTT	CASGDSGSGNTIYF
-	-	TRBV20-1	TRBJ1-5	TGCAGTGCTTCCTCACAACAGGCCCAGCATTTT	CSASSQQAQHF
-	TRBD1	TRBV10-3	TRBJ2-2	TGTGCCACCGTGGACAGGATCCAGGGGGCCGTCGGGGAGCTGTTTTTT	CATVDRIQGAVGELFF
-	-	TRBV18	TRBJ2-1	TGTGCCAGCTCACCACAGTTATCCGCGAGTAATGAGCAGTTCTTC	CASSPQLSASNEQFF
few	-	TRBV24-1	TRBJ1-4	TGTGCCACCAGCGAAAGCGCCGGGAATGAAAAACTGTTTTTT	CATSESAGNEKLFF
-	TRBD2	TRBV10-3	TRBJ2-1	TGTGCCATCAGTCCGGGAGGAGATGAGCAGTTCTTC	CAISPGGDEQFF
-	-	TRBV10-3	TRBJ1-4	TGTGCCACCCACAGGCAGTTTAATGAAAAACTGTTTTTT	CATHRQFNEKLFF
-	-	TRBV12-3/TRBV12-4	TRBJ2-7	TGTGCCAGCGGGGGGCTCGGAGGCTACGAGCAGTACTTC	CASGGLGGYEQYF
many	-	TRBV12-3/TRBV12-4	TRBJ1-2	TGTGCCAGCAGGTACAGGACGGACGGCTACACCTTC	CASRYRTDGYTF
few	TRBD2	TRBV20-1	TRBJ2-3	TGCAGTGCCGGCCCGGGACTAGCTATAGATACGCAGTATTTT	CSAGPGLAIDTQYF
-	-	TRBV29-1	TRBJ2-5	TGCGGCGGACGTGGGGGGTCCCAGTACTTC	CGGRGGSQYF
few	-	TRBV7-6	TRBJ1-1	TGTGCCAGCAGTATTAGGGGCGACACTGAAGCTTTCTTT	CASSIRGDTEAFF
-	TRBD2	TRBV12-3/TRBV12-4	TRBJ2-2	TGTGCCAGCAGTCTGAAAACTAGCGGGATGTACACCGGGGAGCTGTTTTTT	CASSLKTSGMYTGELFF
-	-	TRBV11-2	TRBJ1-1	TGTGCCAGCAGGATGAACACTGAAGCTTTCTTT	CASRMNTEAFF
-	-	TRBV6-1	TRBJ1-1	TGTGCCAGCAGTGAGAGCAGGAACACTGAAGCTTTCTTT	CASSESRNTEAFF
few	TRBD1	TRBV5-1	TRBJ2-5	TGCGCCAGCAGCAAAAGGAACAGGGGATACCAAGAGACCCAGTACTTC	CASSKRNRGYQETQYF
many	-	TRBV12-3/TRBV12-4	TRBJ2-3	TGTGCCAGCAGTGTGACTCGGGATACGCAGTATTTT	CASSVTRDTQYF
-	TRBD2	TRBV5-4	TRBJ2-2	TGTGCCAGCAGCCCCAGACCGGGACTAGATAACACCGGGGAGCTGTTTTTT	CASSPRPGLDNTGELFF
few	-	TRBV4-1	TRBJ2-3	TGCGCCAGCAGCCAAGATGGAGGGACGGGGCGACCCCCGGATACGCAGTATTTT	CASSQDGGTGRPPDTQYF
few	-	TRBV5-1	TRBJ2-1	TGCGCCAGCAGCTTGTATACCGATTCCTCCTACAATGAGCAGTTCTTC	CASSLYTDSSYNEQFF
-	-	TRBV12-3/TRBV12-4	TRBJ2-3	TGTGCCAGCAGTATCAACAGGGACTTCACAGATACGCAGTATTTT	CASSINRDFTDTQYF
few	-	TRBV30	TRBJ1-2	TGTGCCTGGAGTGTCGGGGCTGGCTACACCTTC	CAWSVGAGYTF
few	-	TRBV7-2	TRBJ2-3	TGTGCCAGCAGCTTAGACGGGGAGATCCCTACGCAGTATTTT	CASSLDGEIPTQYF
-	-	TRBV5-1	TRBJ2-1	TGCGCCAGCAGTCAAAACTACAATGAGCAGTTCTTC	CASSQNYNEQFF
many	-	TRBV27	TRBJ2-3	TGTGCCAGCAGCTCCCCCCAACGGCTCACAGATACGCAGTATTTT	CASSSPQRLTDTQYF
-	TRBD1	TRBV13	TRBJ2-5	TGTAACATTGTGGGGACAGGGTGGAAGACCCAGTACTTC	CNIVGTGWKTQYF
many	-	TRBV20-1	TRBJ2-7	TGCAGTGCTAGTCTCGCCGGGACTCAGATCGGGGAGCAGTACTTC	CSASLAGTQIGEQYF
-	TRBD2	TRBV5-1	TRBJ2-7	TGCGCCAGCAGCTTGGTCGTGGGAGGGGAGCAGTACTTC	CASSLVVGGEQYF